These T cell receptor beta chains were read from a single sample in a study of vaccination effects on CD4 cells after COVID-19. Sequencing used immunoSEQ multiplex PCR; TCRdb keeps in-frame clones, though not all of them. The table includes about 40,000 clones, around two thirds detected once. Which antigens these TCRs recognize remains unknown. The source material was CD4+ T cells from PBMCs cultured without peptide, sampled after COVID-19 vaccination. The receptor source for this set is a human donor who received a COVID-19 vaccine. The conserved cysteine and the conserved F or W are not part of the CDR3 here. Each record gives: V gene, CDR3 protein.

TRBV20-1 SASLIRNEKLF
TRBV2 ASRGPGLQGSTEAF
TRBV7-8 ASSSREGRTEAF
TRBV11-3 ASSLPQGLNKGAF
TRBV5-4 ASSLGQPNTGELF
TRBV6-4 ASSAVSWGSSYNEQF
TRBV2 ASSGQNGNTIY
TRBV7-8 ASSLAERPWGEQY
TRBV24-1 ATSDFTQDYGYT
TRBV19 ASSTGAFFEQF
TRBV18 ASSPVGTNTGELF
TRBV6-5 ASSYSLPRENEQY
TRBV5-6 ASSFWNSGNTIY
TRBV3-1/TRBV3-2 ASSLSGASYNEQF
TRBV7-8 ASSKSDRGNTEAF
TRBV13 ASSRNRLRAGELF
TRBV7-2 ASSLDSGTGGEKLF
TRBV15 ATSRDRRESYYNEQF
TRBV4-1 ASSQASGQGTHQPQH
TRBV6-5 ASSRLRSGNTIY
TRBV3-1/TRBV3-2 ASSPGTGATNEKLF
TRBV12-5 ASGLVVVRDNQPQH
TRBV6-5 ATGRVGTEAF
TRBV7-9 ASSLSSVFGTDTQY
TRBV4-1 ASSQGGLAGAGGELF
TRBV27 ASSLSGATQETQY
TRBV29-1 SVEAGQGLREQY
TRBV11-2 ASSNTGTLD
TRBV14 ASSQESDTEAF
TRBV10-3 AISESSLRGTPDVSNQPQH
TRBV7-2 ASARGESYNEQF
TRBV2 ASSESMSSTDTQY
TRBV2 ASSEWSRKETQY
TRBV9 ASSVSTSGELEQY
TRBV5-1 ASSLGTGGAGELF
TRBV4-1 ASSQEKRRVLSGNTIY
TRBV29-1 SVSGAGNTIY
TRBV18 ASSPTPVHNSPLH
TRBV2 ASSEGQFGYT
TRBV12-3/TRBV12-4 ASSFVGAEAF
TRBV5-1 ASSLQGLSNQPQH
TRBV2 ATKLSGNYGYT